This entry concerns a single T cell receptor (beta chain). Antigen specificity is unknown. The sample belongs to a study of shared clonotypes between healthy human individuals. Across the study: CD4 naive and CD4 memory each took three plates per donor, while CD8 naive took two and CD8 memory one. Broader study findings: Several donors held about 5% of naive CD4 clonotypes in common.

CDR3 length: 13 amino acids. The germline V gene encodes CDR1 MDHEN and CDR2 SYDVKM. Trimming removed 6 bases from V and 1 base from J, with 9 bases in between. Only in-frame clones appear in the TCRdb table, and some are missing; sequencing was by immunoSEQ multiplex PCR. The table has roughly 700,000 clones, around 90% seen once. The rearrangement links TRBV28 to TRBJ1-1; D is uncertain. The source is a man aged 18 to 30 in good health. Some clones in this sample may be carry-over from other donors' samples. The source material was memory CD8+ T cells from PBMCs. Subset reported: CD45RO+ cells pooled with CCR7-negative TemRA cells. CDR3 nucleotide sequence: TGTGCCAGCAGCATAGCGGCGAACACTGAAGCTTTCTTT. Its translation: CASSIAANTEAFF. The full variable domain, its missing parts supplied by reference TRBV28 and TRBJ1-1, is DVKVTQSSRYLVKRTGEKVFLECVQDMDHENMFWYRQDPGLGLRLIYFSYDVKMKEKGDIPEGYSVSREKKERFSLILESASTNQTSMYLCASSIAANTEAFFGQGTRLTVV.